The present T cell receptor beta chain was sequenced within a study of post-analysis software for immune sequencing data. Whole-study findings and limits: In patients, about 5 TRBV segments were more frequent than in controls, with TRBV5-6, TRBV5-1 and TRBV20-1 among them. Batch-matched samples strongly co-clustered by F measure.

TCR beta cDNA libraries included unique molecular identifiers. cDNA molecules numbering about 490,000 came from around 0.96 to 9.9 million T cells. From the PCR reads, TCRdb called clonotypes with MiXCR, one entry per CDR3 protein. The sample contains about 540,000 distinct CDR3 sequences, around a third of which appear only once. CDR3 length: 15 amino acids. V lost 5 bases and J lost 1, with 14 bases in between. From germline, CDR1 is SGHTA and CDR2 FQGNSA. This clonotype was detected only a few times. Antigen unknown. Sequencing input: blood. The receptor comes from a girl aged 2-17 years with multiple sclerosis. The chain has TRBV7-2 and TRBJ2-5; no clear D. The CDR3 here is CASSPERLTQETQYF. CDR3 nucleotide sequence: TGTGCCAGCAGCCCGGAAAGACTTACCCAAGAGACCCAGTACTTC.